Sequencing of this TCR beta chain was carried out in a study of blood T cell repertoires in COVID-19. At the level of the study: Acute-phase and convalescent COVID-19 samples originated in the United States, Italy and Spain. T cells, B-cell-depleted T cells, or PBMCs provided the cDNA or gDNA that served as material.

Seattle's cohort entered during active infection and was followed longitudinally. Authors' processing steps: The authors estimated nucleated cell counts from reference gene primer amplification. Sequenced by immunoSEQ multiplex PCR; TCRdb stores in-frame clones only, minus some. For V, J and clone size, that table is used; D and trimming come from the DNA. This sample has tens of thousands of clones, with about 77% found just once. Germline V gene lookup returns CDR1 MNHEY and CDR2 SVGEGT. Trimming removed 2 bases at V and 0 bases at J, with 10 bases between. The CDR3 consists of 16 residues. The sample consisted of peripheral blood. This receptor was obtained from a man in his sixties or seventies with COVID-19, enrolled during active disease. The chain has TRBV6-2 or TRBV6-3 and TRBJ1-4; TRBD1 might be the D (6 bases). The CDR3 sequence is CASSYSYRATNEKLFF. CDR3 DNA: TGTGCCAGCAGTTACAGCTACAGGGCAACTAATGAAAAACTGTTTTTT.